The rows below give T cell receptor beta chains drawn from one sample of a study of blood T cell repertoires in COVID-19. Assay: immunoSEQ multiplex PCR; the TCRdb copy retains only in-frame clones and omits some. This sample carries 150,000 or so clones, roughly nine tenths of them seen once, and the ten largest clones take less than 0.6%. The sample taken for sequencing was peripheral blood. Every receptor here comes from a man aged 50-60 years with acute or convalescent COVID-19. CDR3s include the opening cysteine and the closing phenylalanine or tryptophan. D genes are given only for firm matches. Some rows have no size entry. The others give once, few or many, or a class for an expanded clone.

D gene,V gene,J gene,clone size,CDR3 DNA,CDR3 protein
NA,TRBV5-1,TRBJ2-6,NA,TGCGCCAGCAGCTTGTTACTGTCCCTTAACTCTGGGGCCAACGTCCTGACTTTC,CASSLLLSLNSGANVLTF
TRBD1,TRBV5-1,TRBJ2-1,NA,TGCGCCAGCAGCTCCGGACAGGGAAGCTCCTACAATGAGCAGTTCTTC,CASSSGQGSSYNEQFF
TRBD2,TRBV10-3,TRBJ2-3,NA,TGTGCCATCAGTGAAGGTAGCGGGGCTGGGGGGGCAGATACGCAGTATTTT,CAISEGSGAGGADTQYF
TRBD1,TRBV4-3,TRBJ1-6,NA,TGCGCCAGCAGCCAAGCCTGGACAGGGAGGTATTCACCCCTCCACTTT,CASSQAWTGRYSPLHF
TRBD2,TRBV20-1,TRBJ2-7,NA,TGCAGTGCTAGTTCCCCTAACGCGGGACTAGCGGGAGTTTACACCTACGAGCAGTACTTC,CSASSPNAGLAGVYTYEQYF
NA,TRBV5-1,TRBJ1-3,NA,TGCGCCAGCAGCTTGGTGGGTGGAGGGGCCAACACCATATATTTT,CASSLVGGGANTIYF
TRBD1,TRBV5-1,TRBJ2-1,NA,TGCGCCAGCAGCCAGAGGATCGTGGGACAGGTCGGCAATGAGCAGTTCTTC,CASSQRIVGQVGNEQFF
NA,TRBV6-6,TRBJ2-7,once,TGTGCCAGCAGCCCGGTAAAATACGAGCAGTACTTC,CASSPVKYEQYF
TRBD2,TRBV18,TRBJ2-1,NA,TGTGCCAGCTCACCACTAGCGGGGGGGCAAACGAGGAAGGTTGAGCAGTTCTTC,CASSPLAGGQTRKVEQFF
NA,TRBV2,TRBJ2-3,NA,TGTGCCAGCAGTGAGTTAATTAGCACAGATACGCAGTATTTT,CASSELISTDTQYF
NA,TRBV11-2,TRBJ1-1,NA,TGTGCCAGCAGCTTAGTTCAGGGAATTGAAGCTTTCTTT,CASSLVQGIEAFF
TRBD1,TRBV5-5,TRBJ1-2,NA,TGTGCCAGCAGCTTTTACGGGACAGGCAACCTCTATGGCTACACCTTC,CASSFYGTGNLYGYTF
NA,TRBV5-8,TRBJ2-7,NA,TGTGCCAGCAGCTTAGGCGGAATCTACGAGCAGTACTTC,CASSLGGIYEQYF
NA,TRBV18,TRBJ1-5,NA,TGTGCCAGCTCACCACCGTCGACACCCAATCAGCCCCAGCATTTT,CASSPPSTPNQPQHF
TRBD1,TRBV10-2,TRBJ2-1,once,TGCGCCAGCAGTGGAGGCCCAGGGGGCAGTGAGCAGTTCTTC,CASSGGPGGSEQFF
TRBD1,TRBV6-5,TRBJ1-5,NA,TGTGCCAGCAGCTCTACAGGGGGAGACAATCAGCCCCAGCATTTT,CASSSTGGDNQPQHF
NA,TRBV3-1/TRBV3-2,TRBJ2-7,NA,TGTGCCACCCCTAACCCTTACGAGCAGTACTTC,CATPNPYEQYF
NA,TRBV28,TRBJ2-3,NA,TGTGCCAGCGAGGGTGGGAGCACAGATACGCAGTATTTT,CASEGGSTDTQYF
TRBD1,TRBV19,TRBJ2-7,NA,TGTGCCAGTAGCTTCCCGGGACAGTCAACCTACGAGCAGTACTTC,CASSFPGQSTYEQYF
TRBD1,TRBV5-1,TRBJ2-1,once,TGCGCCAGCAGCTACGGGACAGGGTTCTACAATGAGCAGTTCTTC,CASSYGTGFYNEQFF
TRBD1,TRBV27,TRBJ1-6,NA,TGTGCCAGCAGTTTCGGGACAGGGGAAGGGTCACCCCTCCACTTT,CASSFGTGEGSPLHF
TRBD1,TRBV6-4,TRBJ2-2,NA,TGTGCCAGCAGAAGGGACAGGGCCACCGGGGAGCTGTTTTTT,CASRRDRATGELFF
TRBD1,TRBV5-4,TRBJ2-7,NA,TGTGCCAGCAGCTTGGACAGGGGCGCCTACGAGCAGTACTTC,CASSLDRGAYEQYF
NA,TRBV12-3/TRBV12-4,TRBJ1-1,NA,TGTGCCAGCAGTTTCTGGGGGGTCGATGAAGCTTTCTTT,CASSFWGVDEAFF
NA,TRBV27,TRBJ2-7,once,TGTGCCAGCAGTGGCGGGACGGCGAGCTCCTACGAGCAGTACTTC,CASSGGTASSYEQYF
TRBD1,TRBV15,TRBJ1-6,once,TGTGCCACCAGCAGAGGAGGACAGGGGGTTTCTGGTAATTCACCCCTCCACTTT,CATSRGGQGVSGNSPLHF
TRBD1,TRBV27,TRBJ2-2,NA,TGTGCCAGCAGTTCGTGGGGAGGCGGGACAGGGAATACCGGGGAGCTGTTTTTT,CASSSWGGGTGNTGELFF
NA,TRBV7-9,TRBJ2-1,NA,TGTGCCAGCAGCACCAGGAGGACAGCCTACAATGAGCAGTTCTTC,CASSTRRTAYNEQFF
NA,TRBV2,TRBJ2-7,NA,TGTGCCAGCAGACAGGGTCCCCCACTGGAGCAGTACTTC,CASRQGPPLEQYF
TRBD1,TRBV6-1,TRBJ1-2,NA,TGTGCCAGCAGTGAAGGCAGGGGGCTTAACTATGGCTACACCTTC,CASSEGRGLNYGYTF
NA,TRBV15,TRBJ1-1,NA,TGTGCCACCAGCAGAGATTACAGCAACACTGAAGCTTTCTTT,CATSRDYSNTEAFF
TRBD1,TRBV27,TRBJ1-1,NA,TGTGCCAGCAGTCACAGGGGTCTGGGCACTGAAGCTTTCTTT,CASSHRGLGTEAFF
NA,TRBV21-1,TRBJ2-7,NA,TGTGCCAGCAGCCAGCCTAGCAGTTACGAGCAGTACTTC,CASSQPSSYEQYF
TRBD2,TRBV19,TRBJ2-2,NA,TGTGCCAGTCACCAGGTTAGCGGGACAACGAACACCGGGGAGCTGTTTTTT,CASHQVSGTTNTGELFF
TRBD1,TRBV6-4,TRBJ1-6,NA,TGTGCCAGCAGTGAACTCTGGACAGGAGATTCACCCCTCCACTTT,CASSELWTGDSPLHF
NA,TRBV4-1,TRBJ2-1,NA,TGCGCCAGCAGCCCCGGGACTGGAAAGAGCTCCTACAATGAGCAGTTCTTC,CASSPGTGKSSYNEQFF
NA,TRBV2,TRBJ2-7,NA,TGTGCCAGCAGTGAACAGGGCCCTTCAACTTCCTACGAGCAGTACTTC,CASSEQGPSTSYEQYF
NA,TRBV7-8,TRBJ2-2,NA,TGTGCCAGCAGCTTAGATTTCGGGGTCAACACCGGGGAGCTGTTTTTT,CASSLDFGVNTGELFF
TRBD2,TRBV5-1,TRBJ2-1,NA,TGCGCCAGCAGCCCGGGAGGGGCTCCTTCCCAGTCGTTCTTC,CASSPGGAPSQSFF
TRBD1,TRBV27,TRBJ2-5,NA,TGTGCCAGCAGACCGTTTCCGGGACAGGGGGCTGAGACCCAGTACTTC,CASRPFPGQGAETQYF
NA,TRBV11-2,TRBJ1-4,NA,TGTGCCAGCAGCCCGGCCGGACGAGGGTTGGGTGAAAAACTGTTTTTT,CASSPAGRGLGEKLFF
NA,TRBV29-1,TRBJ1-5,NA,TGCAGCGCCCTCCTCTCGGGGAGACAGCCCCAGCATTTT,CSALLSGRQPQHF
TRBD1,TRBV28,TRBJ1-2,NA,TGTGCCAGCAGTCCAGGGGGGTCTAACTATGGCTACACCTTC,CASSPGGSNYGYTF
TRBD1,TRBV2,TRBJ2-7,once,TGTGCCAGCAGTGAAGCGGACAGGGAATACGAGCAGTACTTC,CASSEADREYEQYF
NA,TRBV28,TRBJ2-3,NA,TGTGCCAGCAGTTTCGCGACACACACAGATACGCAGTATTTT,CASSFATHTDTQYF
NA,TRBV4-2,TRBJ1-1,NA,TGTGCCAGCAGCCAACAAACAACAGGGAACACTGAAGCTTTCTTT,CASSQQTTGNTEAFF
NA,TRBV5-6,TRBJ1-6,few,TGTGCCAGCAGCTTGTTTTCGGGGGAAGATTCACCCCTCCACTTT,CASSLFSGEDSPLHF
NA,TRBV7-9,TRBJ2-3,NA,TGTGCCAGCAGCCCCCCGATGGCGGGCGATACGCAGTATTTT,CASSPPMAGDTQYF
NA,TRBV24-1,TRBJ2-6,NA,TGTGCCACCAGTGACTCACAGGGACCTGGGGCCAACGTCCTGACTTTC,CATSDSQGPGANVLTF
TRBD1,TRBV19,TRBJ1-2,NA,TGTGCCACCGCGGACAGGGGAGGCTATGGCTACACCTTC,CATADRGGYGYTF
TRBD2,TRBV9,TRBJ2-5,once,TGTGCCAGCAGCACCCCCCGAGGACTAGCGGGGGGCCAAGAGACCCAGTACTTC,CASSTPRGLAGGQETQYF
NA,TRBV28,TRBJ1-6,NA,TGTGCCAGCAGTGTACCAGGGGACTCCTATAATTCACCCCTCCACTTT,CASSVPGDSYNSPLHF
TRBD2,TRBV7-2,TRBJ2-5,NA,TGTGCCAGCAGCTTAGGACTAGCGGGGCCTGGGGAGACCCAGTACTTC,CASSLGLAGPGETQYF
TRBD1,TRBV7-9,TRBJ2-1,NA,TGTGCCAGCAGCAGGTTACAGGGGATCGACAATGAGCAGTTCTTC,CASSRLQGIDNEQFF
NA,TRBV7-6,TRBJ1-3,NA,TGTGCCAGCAGCGTCAACAGGGGAAACACCATATATTTT,CASSVNRGNTIYF